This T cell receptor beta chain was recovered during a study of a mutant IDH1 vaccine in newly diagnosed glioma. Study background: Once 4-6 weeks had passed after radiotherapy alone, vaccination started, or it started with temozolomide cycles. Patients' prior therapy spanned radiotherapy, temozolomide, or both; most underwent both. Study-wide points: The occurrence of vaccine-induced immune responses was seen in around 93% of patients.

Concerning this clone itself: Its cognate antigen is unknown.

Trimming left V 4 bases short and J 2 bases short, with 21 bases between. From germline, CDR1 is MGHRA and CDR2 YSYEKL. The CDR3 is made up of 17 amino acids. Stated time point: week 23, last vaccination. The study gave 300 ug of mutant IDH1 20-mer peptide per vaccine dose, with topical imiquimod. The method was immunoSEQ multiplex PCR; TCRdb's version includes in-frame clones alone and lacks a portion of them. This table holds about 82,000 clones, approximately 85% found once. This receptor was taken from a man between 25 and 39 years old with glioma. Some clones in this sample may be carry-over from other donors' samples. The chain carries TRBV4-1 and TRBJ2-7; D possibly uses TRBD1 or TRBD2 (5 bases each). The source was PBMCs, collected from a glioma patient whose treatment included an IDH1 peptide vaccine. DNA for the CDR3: TGCGCCAGCAGCCGATACTCCCGGGACGGTGAAGCCTACGAGCAGTACTTC. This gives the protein CASSRYSRDGEAYEQYF.